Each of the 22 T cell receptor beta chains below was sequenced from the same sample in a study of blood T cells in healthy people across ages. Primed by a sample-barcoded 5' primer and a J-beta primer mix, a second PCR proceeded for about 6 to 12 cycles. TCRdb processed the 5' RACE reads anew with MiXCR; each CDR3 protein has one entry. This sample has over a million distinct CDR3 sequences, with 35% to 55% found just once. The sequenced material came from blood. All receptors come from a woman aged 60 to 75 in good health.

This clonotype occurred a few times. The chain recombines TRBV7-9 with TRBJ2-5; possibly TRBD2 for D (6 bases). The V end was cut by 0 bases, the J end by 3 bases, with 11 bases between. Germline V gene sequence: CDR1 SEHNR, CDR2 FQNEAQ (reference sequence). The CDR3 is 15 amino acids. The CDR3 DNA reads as TGTGCCAGCAGCTTAGCGATTGGGGGGAAAGAGACCCAGTACTTC. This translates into CASSLAIGGKETQYF.

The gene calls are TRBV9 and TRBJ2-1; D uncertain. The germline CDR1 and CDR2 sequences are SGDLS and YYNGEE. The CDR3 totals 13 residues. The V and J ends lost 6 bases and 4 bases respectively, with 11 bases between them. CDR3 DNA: TGTGCCAGCAACGCCTCAGAGTACAATGAGCAGTTCTTC. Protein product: CASNASEYNEQFF.

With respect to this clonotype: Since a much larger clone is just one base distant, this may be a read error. CDR3 bases: TGCAGCGTGCCCGGGACACTAACGTACGAGCAGTACTTC. This encodes CSVPGTLTYEQYF. This chain connects TRBV29-1 to TRBJ2-4; the D gene is possibly TRBD1 (6 bases). The DNA matches TRBJ2-7 better at its end, which makes the J call doubtful. Germline-derived CDR1 and CDR2 are SQVTM and ANQGSEA. The CDR3 covers 13 residues.

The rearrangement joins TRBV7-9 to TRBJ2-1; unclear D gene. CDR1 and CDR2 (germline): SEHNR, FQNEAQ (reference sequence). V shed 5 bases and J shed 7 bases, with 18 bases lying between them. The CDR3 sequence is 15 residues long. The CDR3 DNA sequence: TGTGCCAGCAGCCCTCCGGGCCCCTTGGGGAATGAGCAGTTCTTC. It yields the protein CASSPPGPLGNEQFF.

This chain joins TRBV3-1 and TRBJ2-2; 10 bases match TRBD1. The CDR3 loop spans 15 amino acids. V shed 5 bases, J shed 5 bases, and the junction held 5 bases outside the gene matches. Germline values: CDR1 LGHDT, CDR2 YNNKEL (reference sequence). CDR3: CASSKGQGVTGELFF. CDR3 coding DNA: TGTGCCAGCAGCAAAGGACAGGGGGTTACCGGGGAGCTGTTTTTT.

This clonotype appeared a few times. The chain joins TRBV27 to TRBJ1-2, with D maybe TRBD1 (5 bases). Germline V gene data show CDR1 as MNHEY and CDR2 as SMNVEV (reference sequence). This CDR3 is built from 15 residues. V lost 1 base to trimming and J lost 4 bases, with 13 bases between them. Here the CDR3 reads CASSLYGGGGYGYTF. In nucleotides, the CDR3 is TGTGCCAGCAGTTTATACGGCGGGGGGGGCTATGGCTACACCTTC.

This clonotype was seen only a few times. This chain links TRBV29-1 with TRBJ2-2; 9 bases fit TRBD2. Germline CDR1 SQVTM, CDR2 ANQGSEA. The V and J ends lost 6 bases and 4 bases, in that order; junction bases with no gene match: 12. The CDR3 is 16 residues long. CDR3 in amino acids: CSVSGLAARGTGELFF. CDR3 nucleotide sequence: TGCAGCGTGTCGGGACTAGCCGCCCGGGGCACCGGGGAGCTGTTTTTT.

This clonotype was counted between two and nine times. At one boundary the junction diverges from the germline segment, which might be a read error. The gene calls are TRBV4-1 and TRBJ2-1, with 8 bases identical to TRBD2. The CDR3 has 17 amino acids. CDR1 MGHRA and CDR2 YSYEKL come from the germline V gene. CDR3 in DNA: TGCGCCAGCAGTCAAGGACTAGCAGAGAATCCTAGGGATGAGCAGTTCTTC. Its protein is CASSQGLAENPRDEQFF.

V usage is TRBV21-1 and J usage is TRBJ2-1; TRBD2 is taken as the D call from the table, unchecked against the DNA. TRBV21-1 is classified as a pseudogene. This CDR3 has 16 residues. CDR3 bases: TGTGCCAGCAGCAAAGGAGCGGGAGCAAGCTGGGATGAGCAGTTCTTC. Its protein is CASSKGAGASWDEQFF.

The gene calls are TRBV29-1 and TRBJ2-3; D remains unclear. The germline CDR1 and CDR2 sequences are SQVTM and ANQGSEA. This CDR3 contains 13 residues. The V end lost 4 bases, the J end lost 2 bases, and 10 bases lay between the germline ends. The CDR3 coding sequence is TGCAGCGTTGTAGTGGGGTACACAGATACGCAGTATTTT. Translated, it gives CSVVVGYTDTQYF.

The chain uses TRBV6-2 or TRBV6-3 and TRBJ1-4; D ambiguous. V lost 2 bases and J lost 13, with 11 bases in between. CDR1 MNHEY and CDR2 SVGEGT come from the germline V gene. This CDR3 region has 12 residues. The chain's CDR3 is CASSYGQGLLFF. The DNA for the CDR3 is TGTGCCAGCAGTTACGGTCAAGGATTACTGTTTTTT.

In nucleotides, the CDR3 is TGTGCCAGCAGCTTGGAGTGGGGTTTGGACAGCTACGAGCAGTACTTC. Protein sequence: CASSLEWGLDSYEQYF. The chain is built from TRBV5-6 and TRBJ2-7, with a weak D call TRBD1 (6 bases). The germline V gene has CDR1 SGHDT and CDR2 YYEEEE. The CDR3 is 16 residues long. The ends were cut back, 0 bases at V and 3 bases at J, with 16 bases in the middle.

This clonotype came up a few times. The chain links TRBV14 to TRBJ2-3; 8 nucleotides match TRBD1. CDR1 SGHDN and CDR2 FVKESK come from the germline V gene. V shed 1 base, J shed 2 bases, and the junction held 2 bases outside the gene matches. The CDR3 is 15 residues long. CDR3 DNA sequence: TGTGCCAGCAGCCAAGGGGACAGGAACACAGATACGCAGTATTTT. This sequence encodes CASSQGDRNTDTQYF.

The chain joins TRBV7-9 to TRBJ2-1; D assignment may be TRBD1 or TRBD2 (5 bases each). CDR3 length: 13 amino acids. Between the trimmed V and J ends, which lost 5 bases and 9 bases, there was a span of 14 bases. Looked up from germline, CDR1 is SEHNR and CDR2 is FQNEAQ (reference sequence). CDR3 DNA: TGTGCCAGCAGCCGCCCAGCAGGGACTGAGCAGTTCTTC. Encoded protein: CASSRPAGTEQFF.

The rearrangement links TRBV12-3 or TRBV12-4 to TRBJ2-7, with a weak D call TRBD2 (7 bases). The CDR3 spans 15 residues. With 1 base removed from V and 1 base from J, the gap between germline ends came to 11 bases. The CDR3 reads CASSLGGGGSYEQYF. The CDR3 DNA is TGTGCCAGCAGTTTAGGGGGGGGCGGATCCTACGAGCAGTACTTC.

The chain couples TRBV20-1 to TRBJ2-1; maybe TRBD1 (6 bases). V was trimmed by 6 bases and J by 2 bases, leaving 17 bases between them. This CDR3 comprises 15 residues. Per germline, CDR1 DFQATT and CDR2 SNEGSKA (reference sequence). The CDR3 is CSALRSGQPYNEQFF. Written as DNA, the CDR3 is TGCAGTGCCCTCAGATCCGGACAGCCCTACAATGAGCAGTTCTTC.

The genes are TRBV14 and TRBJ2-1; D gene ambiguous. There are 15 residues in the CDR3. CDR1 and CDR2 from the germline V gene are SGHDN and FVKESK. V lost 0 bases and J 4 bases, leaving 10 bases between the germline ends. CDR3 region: CASSQEQTYYNEQFF. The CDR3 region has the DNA TGTGCCAGCAGCCAAGAACAGACTTATTACAATGAGCAGTTCTTC. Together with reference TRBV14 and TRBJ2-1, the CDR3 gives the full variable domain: EAGVTQFPSHSVIEKGQTVTLRCDPISGHDNLYWYRRVMGKEIKFLLHFVKESKQDESGMPNNRFLAERTGGTYSTLKVQPAELEDSGVYFCASSQEQTYYNEQFFGPGTRLTVL.

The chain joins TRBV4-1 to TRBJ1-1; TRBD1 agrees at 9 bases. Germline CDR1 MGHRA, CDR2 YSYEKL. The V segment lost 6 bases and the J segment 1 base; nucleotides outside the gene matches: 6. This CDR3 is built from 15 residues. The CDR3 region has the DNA TGCGCCAGCAGGGCTGGACAGGGGACGAACACTGAAGCTTTCTTT. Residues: CASRAGQGTNTEAFF.

CDR3 sequence (DNA): TGTGCCAGCTCACCTGTTTCCATTAACACTGAAGCTTTCTTT. Translated, it gives CASSPVSINTEAFF. The rearrangement uses TRBV18 and TRBJ1-1; no reliable D call. V was pared by 3 bases and J by 2 bases, with 10 bases between. CDR3 length equals 14 residues. Germline lookup yields CDR1 KGHSH and CDR2 LQKENI.

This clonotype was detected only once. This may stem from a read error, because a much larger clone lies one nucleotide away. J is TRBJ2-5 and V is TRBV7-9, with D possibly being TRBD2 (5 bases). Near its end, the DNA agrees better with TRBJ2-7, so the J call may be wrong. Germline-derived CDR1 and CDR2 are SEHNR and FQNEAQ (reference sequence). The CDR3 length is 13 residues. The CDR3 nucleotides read TGTGCCAGCGGCCGACCTACTAGTAACGAGCAGTACTTC. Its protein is CASGRPTSNEQYF.

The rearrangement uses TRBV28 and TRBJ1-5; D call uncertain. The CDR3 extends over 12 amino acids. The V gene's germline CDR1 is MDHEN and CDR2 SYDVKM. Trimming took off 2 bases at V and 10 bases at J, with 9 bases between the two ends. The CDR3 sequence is CASSLVPLPQHF. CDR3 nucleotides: TGTGCCAGCAGTTTAGTCCCCCTCCCCCAGCATTTT.

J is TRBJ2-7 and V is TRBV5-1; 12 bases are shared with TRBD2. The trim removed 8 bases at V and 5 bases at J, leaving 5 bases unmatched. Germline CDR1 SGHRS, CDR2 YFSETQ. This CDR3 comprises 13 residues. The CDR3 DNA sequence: TGCGCCAGTGGACTAGCGGGAACTAACGAGCAGTACTTC. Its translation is CASGLAGTNEQYF. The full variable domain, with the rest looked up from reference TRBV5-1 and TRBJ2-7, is KAGVTQTPRYLIKTRGQQVTLSCSPISGHRSVSWYQQTPGQGLQFLFEYFSETQRNKGNFPGRFSGRQFSNSRSEMNVSTLELGDSALYLCASGLAGTNEQYFGPGTRLTVT.